The 9 T cell receptor beta chains in this list originate from one sample, sequenced in a study of CXCR3-negative and CXCR3-positive naive CD8 T cells. Carrying UMI labels, the TRB cDNA libraries were prepared through 5' RACE. TCRdb re-called the 5' RACE reads and gives one entry per CDR3 protein, without DNA. This table lists tens of thousands of distinct CDR3 sequences. The sequencing sample was made of naive CXCR3- CD8+ T cells from blood. Subset described: CD45RO-CCR7+CD27+CD95- naive CD8+ T cells lacking CXCR3 (TNR3-). Receptors originate from a human donor in good health. Some clones in this sample may be carry-over from other donors' samples.

This chain connects TRBV2 to TRBJ2-5; the D gene TCRdb calls, TRBD2, cannot be checked with no DNA. Looked up from germline, CDR1 is SNHLY and CDR2 is FYNNEI. The CDR3 has 11 residues. The CDR3 loop reads CAAVPQETQYF. Full variable domain (remainder filled in from reference TRBV2 and TRBJ2-5): EPEVTQTPSHQVTQMGQEVILRCVPISNHLYFYWYRQILGQKVEFLVSFYNNEISEKSEIFDDQFSVERPDGSNFTLKIRSTKLEDSAMYFCAAVPQETQYFGPGTRLLVL.

The chain employs TRBV12-5 and TRBJ1-2; lacking DNA, the TRBD1 call made by TCRdb goes unchecked. This CDR3 has 14 amino acids. Germline V gives CDR1 LGHNT, CDR2 FRNRAP. This CDR3 reads CASGLWTGHDGYTF.

The V call is TRBV6-5, the J call TRBJ2-3; TCRdb's D call of TRBD1 is untestable without DNA. There are 15 residues in the CDR3. The germline gives CDR1 MNHEY, CDR2 SVGAGI. The CDR3 spells CASSYADRGADTQYF.

The chain combines TRBV20-1 with TRBJ2-3; TCRdb outputs TRBD2, but without DNA this stays unchecked. Germline values: CDR1 DFQATT, CDR2 SNEGSKA (reference sequence). CDR3 length equals 16 residues. The CDR3 is CSARRRREGSTDTQYF.

V gene TRBV28 combines with J gene TRBJ2-1; TCRdb outputs TRBD2, but without DNA this stays unchecked. CDR1 MDHEN and CDR2 SYDVKM come from the germline V gene. The CDR3 totals 12 residues. The CDR3: CASTGDYNEQFF.

This chain joins TRBV4-3 and TRBJ2-1; TCRdb lists TRBD2, though no DNA is available to test this call. The CDR3 is 15 amino acids. CDR1 is LGHNA and CDR2 is YSLEER in the germline V gene. The CDR3 region is CASSQDGTDYNEQFF.

The CDR3 is CSATGTSDKNIQYF. The rearrangement uses TRBV20-1 and TRBJ2-4; as DNA is missing, the TRBD2 call by TCRdb cannot be tested. Germline loops: CDR1 DFQATT, CDR2 SNEGSKA (reference sequence). The CDR3 consists of 14 residues.

J is TRBJ1-4 and V is TRBV7-8. CDR3 size: 15 residues. From germline, CDR1 is SGHVS and CDR2 FQNEAQ. CDR3: CASSINSATNEKLFF.

The V and J genes are TRBV29-1 and TRBJ2-2; TCRdb designates TRBD2, a call that cannot be tested without DNA. Germline-derived CDR1 and CDR2 are SQVTM and ANQGSEA. The length of the CDR3 is 13 residues. The CDR3 reads CSARGGNTGELFF.